Below, one T cell receptor beta chain is given with its context. Germline values: CDR1 MNHEY, CDR2 SVGEGT. The V and J ends lost 2 bases and 10 bases respectively, with 9 bases between them. The CDR3 loop spans 13 amino acids. This table comes from immunoSEQ multiplex PCR, and its TCRdb copy is limited to in-frame clones, with some not included. The sample has around 260,000 clones; around 86% are singletons. The record originates from a study of blood T cell repertoires in COVID-19. Looking at the study overall: Acute and convalescent COVID-19 specimens originated in the United States, Italy and Spain. From T cells, B-cell-depleted T cells, or PBMCs came the material, which was cDNA or gDNA.

Source material: peripheral blood. The sequence was collected from a human donor in a cohort sampled during active COVID-19. The chain has TRBV6-2 or TRBV6-3 and TRBJ1-6; D unclear. CDR3 amino acids: CASSYTQESPLHF. The CDR3, as DNA: TGTGCCAGCAGTTACACCCAGGAATCACCCCTCCACTTT.